This T cell receptor (beta chain) is drawn from a study of cytomegalovirus exposure and HLA in healthy donors. Points from the study as a whole: The analysis excluded some indistinguishable V segments, including TRBV6-2 and TRBV6-3. The presence/absence work took it that sequencing depth was about the same across donors. A list of approximately 160 TCR beta chains associated with cytomegalovirus was given.

This CDR3 contains 15 residues. J gave up 6 bases and V 4 bases, and 4 bases lay outside the gene matches. CDR1 is SGHRS, CDR2 YFSETQ, per germline. The PCR ran on 60 Vbeta and 13 Jbeta primers. Some clones are missing from TCRdb's copy, which holds only in-frame ones; the method was immunoSEQ multiplex PCR. In all, the sample yields tens of thousands of clones. Note on this clone: Its specificity is not known.

The TCR originated in a woman aged 55-70 years in good health and CMV-seropositive. The rearrangement uses TRBV5-1 and TRBJ1-4, with 12 bases fitting TRBD1. Material: PBMCs. Written as DNA, the CDR3 is TGCGCCAGCAGCCCGGGACAGGGGGCTGATGAAAAACTGTTTTTT. This sequence encodes CASSPGQGADEKLFF. Looking up the rest from reference TRBV5-1 and TRBJ1-4 gives the full variable domain: KAGVTQTPRYLIKTRGQQVTLSCSPISGHRSVSWYQQTPGQGLQFLFEYFSETQRNKGNFPGRFSGRQFSNSRSEMNVSTLELGDSALYLCASSPGQGADEKLFFGSGTQLSVL.